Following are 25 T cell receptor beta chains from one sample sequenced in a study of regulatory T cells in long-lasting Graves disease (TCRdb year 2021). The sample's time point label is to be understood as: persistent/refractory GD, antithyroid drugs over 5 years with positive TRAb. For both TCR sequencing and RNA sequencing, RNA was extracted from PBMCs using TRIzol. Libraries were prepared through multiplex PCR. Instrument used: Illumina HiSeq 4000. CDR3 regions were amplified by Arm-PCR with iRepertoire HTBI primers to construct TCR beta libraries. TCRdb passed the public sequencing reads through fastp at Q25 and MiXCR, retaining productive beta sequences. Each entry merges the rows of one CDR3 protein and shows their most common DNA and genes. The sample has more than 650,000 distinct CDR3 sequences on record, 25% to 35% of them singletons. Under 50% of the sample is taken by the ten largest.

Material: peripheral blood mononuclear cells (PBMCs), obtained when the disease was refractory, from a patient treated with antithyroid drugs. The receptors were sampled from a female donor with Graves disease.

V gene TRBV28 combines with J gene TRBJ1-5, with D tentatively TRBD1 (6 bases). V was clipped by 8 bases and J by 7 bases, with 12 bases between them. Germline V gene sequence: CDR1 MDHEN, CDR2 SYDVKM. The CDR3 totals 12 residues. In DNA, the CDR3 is TGTGCCAGCCACAGGGTAGGGCAGCCCCAGCATTTT. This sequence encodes CASHRVGQPQHF.

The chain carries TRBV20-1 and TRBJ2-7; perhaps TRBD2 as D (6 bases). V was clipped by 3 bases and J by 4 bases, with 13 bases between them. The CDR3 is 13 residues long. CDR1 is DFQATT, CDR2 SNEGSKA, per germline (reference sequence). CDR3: CSASLPTSYEQYF. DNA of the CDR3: TGCAGTGCTAGCCTCCCGACTAGTTACGAGCAGTACTTC.

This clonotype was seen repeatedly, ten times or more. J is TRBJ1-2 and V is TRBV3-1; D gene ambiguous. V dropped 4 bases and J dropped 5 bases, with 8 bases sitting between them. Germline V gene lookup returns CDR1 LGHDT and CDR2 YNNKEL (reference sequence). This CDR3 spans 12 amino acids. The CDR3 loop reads CASSRRLYGYTF. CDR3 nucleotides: TGTGCCAGCAGCCGACGACTGTATGGCTACACCTTC.

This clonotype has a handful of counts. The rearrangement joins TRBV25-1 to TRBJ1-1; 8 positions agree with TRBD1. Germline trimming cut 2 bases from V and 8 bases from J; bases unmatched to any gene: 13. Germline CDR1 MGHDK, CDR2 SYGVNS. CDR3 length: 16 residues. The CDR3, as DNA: TGTGCCAGCAGTGAAGGTCTCGGGGCCAGGGGGCGCGAAGCTTTCTTT. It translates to CASSEGLGARGREAFF.

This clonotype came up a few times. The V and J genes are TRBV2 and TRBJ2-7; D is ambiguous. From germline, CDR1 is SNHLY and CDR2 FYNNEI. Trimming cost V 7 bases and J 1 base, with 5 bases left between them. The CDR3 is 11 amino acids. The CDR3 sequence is CASTESYEQYF. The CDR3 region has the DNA TGTGCCAGCACGGAGTCCTACGAGCAGTACTTC.

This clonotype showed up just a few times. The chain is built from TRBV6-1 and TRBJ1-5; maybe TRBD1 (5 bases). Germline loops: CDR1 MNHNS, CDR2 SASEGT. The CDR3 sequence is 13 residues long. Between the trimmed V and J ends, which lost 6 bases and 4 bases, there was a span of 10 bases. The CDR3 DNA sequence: TGTGCCAGCAGACGACAGAGAAATCAGCCCCAGCATTTT. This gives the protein CASRRQRNQPQHF.

This CDR3 is CASSPTSLGQYF. CDR3 DNA sequence: TGTGCCAGCAGTCCAACCTCTCTAGGGCAGTACTTC. V and J are TRBV28 and TRBJ2-7; D remains ambiguous. The germline V and J ends were trimmed by 5 bases and 9 bases, with 14 bases remaining between them. CDR3 length equals 12 residues. Germline values: CDR1 MDHEN, CDR2 SYDVKM.

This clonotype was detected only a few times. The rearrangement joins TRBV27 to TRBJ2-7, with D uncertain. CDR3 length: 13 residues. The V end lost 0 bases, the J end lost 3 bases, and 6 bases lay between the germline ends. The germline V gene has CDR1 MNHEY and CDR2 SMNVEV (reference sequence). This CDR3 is CASSLSKGYEQYF. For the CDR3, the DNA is TGTGCCAGCAGTTTATCGAAGGGCTACGAGCAGTACTTC.

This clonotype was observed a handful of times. Here the CDR3 DNA reads TGTGCCAGCAGTGGGTCAGGAAATAATGAAAAACTGTTTTTT. Its protein is CASSGSGNNEKLFF. The chain recombines TRBV2 with TRBJ1-4; no clear D. V lost 4 bases to trimming and J lost 4 bases, with 10 bases between them. The CDR3 contains 14 residues. Germline-derived CDR1 and CDR2 are SNHLY and FYNNEI.

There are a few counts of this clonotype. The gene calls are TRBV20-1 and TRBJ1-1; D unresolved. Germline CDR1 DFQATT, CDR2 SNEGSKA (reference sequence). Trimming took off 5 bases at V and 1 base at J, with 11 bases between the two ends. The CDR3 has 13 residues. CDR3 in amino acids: CSAPNEQNTEAFF. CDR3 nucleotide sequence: TGCAGTGCTCCGAACGAGCAGAACACTGAAGCTTTCTTT.

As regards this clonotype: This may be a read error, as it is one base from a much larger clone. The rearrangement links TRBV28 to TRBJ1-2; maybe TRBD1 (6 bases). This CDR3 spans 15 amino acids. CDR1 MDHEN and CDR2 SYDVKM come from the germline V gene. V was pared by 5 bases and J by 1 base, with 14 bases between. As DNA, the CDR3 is TGTGCCAGCAGTCCCGTTTCAGGGGATAACTATGGCTACACCTTC. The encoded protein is CASSPVSGDNYGYTF.

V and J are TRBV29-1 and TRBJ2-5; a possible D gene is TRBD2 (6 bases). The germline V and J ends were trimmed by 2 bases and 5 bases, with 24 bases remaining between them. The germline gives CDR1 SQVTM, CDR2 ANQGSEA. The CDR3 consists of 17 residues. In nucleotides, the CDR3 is TGCAGCGTTGAACTAGGGAGCGGGTTCCCCTCGTCGGAGACCCAGTACTTC. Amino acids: CSVELGSGFPSSETQYF.

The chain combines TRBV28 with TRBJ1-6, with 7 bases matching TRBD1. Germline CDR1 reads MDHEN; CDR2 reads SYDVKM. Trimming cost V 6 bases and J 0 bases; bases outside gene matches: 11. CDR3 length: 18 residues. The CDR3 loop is CASRKRQGSNSYNSPLHF. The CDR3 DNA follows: TGTGCCAGCAGAAAGAGACAGGGCAGCAACTCCTATAATTCACCCCTCCACTTT.

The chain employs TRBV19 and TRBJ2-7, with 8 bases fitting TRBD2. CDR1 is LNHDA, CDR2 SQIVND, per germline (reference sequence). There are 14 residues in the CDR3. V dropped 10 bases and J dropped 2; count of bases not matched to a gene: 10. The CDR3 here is CAIKTSAWTYEQYF. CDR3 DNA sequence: TGTGCCATCAAGACTAGCGCATGGACCTACGAGCAGTACTTC.

CDR3 DNA sequence: TGTGCCATCAGTGACAGGGACAACTATGGCTACACCTTC. Translation gives CAISDRDNYGYTF. This chain joins TRBV10-3 and TRBJ1-2, with D possibly matching TRBD1 (5 bases). Trimming pared 3 bases from V and 2 bases from J, leaving 7 bases between. CDR1 is ENHRY and CDR2 is SYGVKD in the germline V gene. CDR3 length equals 13 residues.

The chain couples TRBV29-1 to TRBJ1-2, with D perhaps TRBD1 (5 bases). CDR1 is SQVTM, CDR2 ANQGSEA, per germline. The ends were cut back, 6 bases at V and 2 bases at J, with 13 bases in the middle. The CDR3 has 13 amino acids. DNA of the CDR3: TGCAGCGTGGAACCACAGGAAAACTATGGCTACACCTTC. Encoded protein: CSVEPQENYGYTF.

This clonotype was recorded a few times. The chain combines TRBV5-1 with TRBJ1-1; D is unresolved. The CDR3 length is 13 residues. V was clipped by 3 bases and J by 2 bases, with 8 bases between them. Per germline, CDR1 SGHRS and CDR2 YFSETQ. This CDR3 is CASSSEPNTEAFF. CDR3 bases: TGCGCCAGCAGCTCGGAGCCCAACACTGAAGCTTTCTTT.

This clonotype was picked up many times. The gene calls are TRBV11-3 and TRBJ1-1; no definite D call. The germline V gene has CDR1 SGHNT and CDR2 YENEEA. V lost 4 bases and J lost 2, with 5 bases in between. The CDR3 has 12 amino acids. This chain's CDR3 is CASSSTNTEAFF. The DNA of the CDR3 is TGTGCCAGCAGCTCCACCAACACTGAAGCTTTCTTT.

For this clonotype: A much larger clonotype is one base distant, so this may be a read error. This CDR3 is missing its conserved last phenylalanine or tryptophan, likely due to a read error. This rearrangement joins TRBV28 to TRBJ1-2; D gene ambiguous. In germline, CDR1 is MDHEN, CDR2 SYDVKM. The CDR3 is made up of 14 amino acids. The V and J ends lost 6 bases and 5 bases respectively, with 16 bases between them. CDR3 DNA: TGTGCCAGCAGCAAAGAAGCACGCATTTATGGCTACACCTCC. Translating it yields CASSKEARIYGYTS.

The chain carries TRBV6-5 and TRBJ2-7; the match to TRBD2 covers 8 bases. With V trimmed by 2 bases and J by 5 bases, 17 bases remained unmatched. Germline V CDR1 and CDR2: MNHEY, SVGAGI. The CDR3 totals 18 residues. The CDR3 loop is CASSYRPDAAGTRDEQYF. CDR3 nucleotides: TGTGCCAGCAGTTACCGCCCGGACGCAGCCGGGACTAGAGACGAGCAGTACTTC.

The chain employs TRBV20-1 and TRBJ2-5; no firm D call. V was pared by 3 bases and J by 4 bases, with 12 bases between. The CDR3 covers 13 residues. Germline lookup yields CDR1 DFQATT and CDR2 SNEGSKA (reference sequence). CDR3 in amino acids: CSARIQGPETQYF. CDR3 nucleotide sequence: TGCAGTGCTAGGATCCAAGGGCCAGAGACCCAGTACTTC.

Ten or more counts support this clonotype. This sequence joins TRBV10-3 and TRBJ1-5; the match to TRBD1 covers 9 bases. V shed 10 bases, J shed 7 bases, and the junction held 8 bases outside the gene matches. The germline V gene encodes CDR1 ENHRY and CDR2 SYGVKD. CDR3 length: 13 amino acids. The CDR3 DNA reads TGTGCCACCCGGGGGGACAGGGACCAGCCCCAGCATTTT. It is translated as CATRGDRDQPQHF.

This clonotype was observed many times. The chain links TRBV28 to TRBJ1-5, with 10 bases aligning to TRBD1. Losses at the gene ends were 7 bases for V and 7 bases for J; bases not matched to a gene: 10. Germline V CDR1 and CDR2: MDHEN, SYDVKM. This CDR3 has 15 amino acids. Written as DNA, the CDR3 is TGTGCCAGCAAGTCCGGACAGGGGGTAGGACAGCCCCAGCATTTT. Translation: CASKSGQGVGQPQHF.

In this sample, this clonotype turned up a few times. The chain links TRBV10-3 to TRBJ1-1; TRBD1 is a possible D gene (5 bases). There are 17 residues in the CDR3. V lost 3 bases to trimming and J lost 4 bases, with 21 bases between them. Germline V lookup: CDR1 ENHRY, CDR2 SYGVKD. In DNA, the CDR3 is TGTGCCATCAGTGATAACCCTAAACAGGCCGAAGGCACTGAAGCTTTCTTT. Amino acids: CAISDNPKQAEGTEAFF.

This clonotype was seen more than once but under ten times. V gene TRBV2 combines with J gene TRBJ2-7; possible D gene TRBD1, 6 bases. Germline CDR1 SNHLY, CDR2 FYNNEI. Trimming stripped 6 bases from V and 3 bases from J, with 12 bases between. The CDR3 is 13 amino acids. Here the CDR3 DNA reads TGTGCCAGCAGGGGTAGGACAGACTACGAGCAGTACTTC. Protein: CASRGRTDYEQYF.